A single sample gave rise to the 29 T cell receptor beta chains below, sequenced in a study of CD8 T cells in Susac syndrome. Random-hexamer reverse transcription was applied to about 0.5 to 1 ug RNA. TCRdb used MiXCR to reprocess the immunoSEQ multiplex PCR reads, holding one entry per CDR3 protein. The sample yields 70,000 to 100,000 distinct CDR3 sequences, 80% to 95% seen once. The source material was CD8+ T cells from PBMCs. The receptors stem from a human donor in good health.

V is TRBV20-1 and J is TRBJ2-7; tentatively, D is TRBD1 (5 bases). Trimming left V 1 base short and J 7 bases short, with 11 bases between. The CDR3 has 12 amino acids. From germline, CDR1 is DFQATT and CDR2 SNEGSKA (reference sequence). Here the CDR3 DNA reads TGCAGTGCTAGAGGACCAGGGATTGAGCAGTACTTC. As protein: CSARGPGIEQYF.

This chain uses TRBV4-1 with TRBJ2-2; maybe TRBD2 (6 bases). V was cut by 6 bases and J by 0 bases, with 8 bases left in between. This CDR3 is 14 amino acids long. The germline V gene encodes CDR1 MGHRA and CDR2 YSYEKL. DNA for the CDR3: TGCGCCAGCAGGTCGGGAGCGAACACCGGGGAGCTGTTTTTT. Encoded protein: CASRSGANTGELFF.

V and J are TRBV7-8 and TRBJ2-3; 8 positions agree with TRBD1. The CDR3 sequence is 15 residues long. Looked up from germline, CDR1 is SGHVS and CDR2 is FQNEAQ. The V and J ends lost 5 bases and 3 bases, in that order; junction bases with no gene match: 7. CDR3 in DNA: TGTGCCAGCAGCCCCCCAGGGACAGGAACAGATACGCAGTATTTT. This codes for CASSPPGTGTDTQYF.

Here the CDR3 reads CASSQDQGQGLAKNIQYF. The CDR3 DNA reads TGTGCCAGCAGCCAAGATCAGGGGCAGGGACTAGCCAAAAACATTCAGTACTTC. The rearrangement uses TRBV4-2 and TRBJ2-4; D could derive from TRBD1 or TRBD2 (6 bases each). Trimming left V 0 bases short and J 0 bases short, with 15 bases between. Germline lookup yields CDR1 LGHNA and CDR2 YNFKEQ. This CDR3 has 18 residues.

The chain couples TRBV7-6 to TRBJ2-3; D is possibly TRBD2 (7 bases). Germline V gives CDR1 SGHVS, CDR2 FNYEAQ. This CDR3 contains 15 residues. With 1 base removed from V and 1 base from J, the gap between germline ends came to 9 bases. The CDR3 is CASSLGGGRTDTQYF. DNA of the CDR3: TGTGCCAGCAGCTTAGGCGGGGGCCGCACAGATACGCAGTATTTT.

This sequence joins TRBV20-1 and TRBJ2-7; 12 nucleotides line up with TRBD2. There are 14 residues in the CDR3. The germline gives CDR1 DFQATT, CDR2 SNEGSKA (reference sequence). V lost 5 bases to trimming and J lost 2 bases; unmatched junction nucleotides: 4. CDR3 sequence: CSAETSGGPYEQYF. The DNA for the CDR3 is TGCAGTGCTGAGACTAGCGGGGGTCCCTACGAGCAGTACTTC.

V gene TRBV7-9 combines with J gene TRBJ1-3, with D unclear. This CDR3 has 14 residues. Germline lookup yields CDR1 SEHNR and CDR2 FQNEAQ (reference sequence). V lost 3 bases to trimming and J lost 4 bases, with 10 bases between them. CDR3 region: CASSFPGKGNTIYF. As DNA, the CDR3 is TGTGCCAGCAGCTTCCCAGGAAAGGGAAACACCATATATTTT.

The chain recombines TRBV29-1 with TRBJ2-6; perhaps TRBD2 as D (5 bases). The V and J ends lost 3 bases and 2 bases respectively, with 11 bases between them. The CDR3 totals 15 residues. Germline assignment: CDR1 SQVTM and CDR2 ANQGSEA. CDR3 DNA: TGCAGCGTTGATCTAGAGGGAGCTGGGGCCAACGTCCTGACTTTC. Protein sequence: CSVDLEGAGANVLTF.

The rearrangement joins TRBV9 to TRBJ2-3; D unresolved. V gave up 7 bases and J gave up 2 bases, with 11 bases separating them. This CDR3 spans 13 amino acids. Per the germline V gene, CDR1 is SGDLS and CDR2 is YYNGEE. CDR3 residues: CASGSHFTDTQYF. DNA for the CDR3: TGTGCCAGCGGGTCCCACTTCACAGATACGCAGTATTTT.

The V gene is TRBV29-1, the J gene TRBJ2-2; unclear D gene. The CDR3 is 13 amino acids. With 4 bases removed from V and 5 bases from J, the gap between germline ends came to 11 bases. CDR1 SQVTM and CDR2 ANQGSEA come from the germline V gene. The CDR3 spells CSVGPWLTGELFF. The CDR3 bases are TGCAGCGTTGGGCCGTGGTTAACCGGGGAGCTGTTTTTT.

Written as DNA, the CDR3 is TGTGCCAGCAGTGGGGACAGGGCAGGGGACACTGAAGCTTTCTTT. Translating it yields CASSGDRAGDTEAFF. The rearrangement uses TRBV27 and TRBJ1-1, with 9 bases that match TRBD1. The CDR3 has 15 residues. With 5 bases clipped from V and 3 bases from J, the junction kept 7 bases outside the gene matches. CDR1 and CDR2 from the germline V gene are MNHEY and SMNVEV (reference sequence).

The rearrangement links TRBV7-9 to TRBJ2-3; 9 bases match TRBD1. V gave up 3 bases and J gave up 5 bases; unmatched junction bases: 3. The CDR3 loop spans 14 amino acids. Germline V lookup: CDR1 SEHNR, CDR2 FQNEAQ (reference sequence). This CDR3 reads CASSFDRGIDTQYF. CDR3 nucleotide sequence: TGTGCCAGCAGCTTCGACAGGGGGATAGATACGCAGTATTTT.

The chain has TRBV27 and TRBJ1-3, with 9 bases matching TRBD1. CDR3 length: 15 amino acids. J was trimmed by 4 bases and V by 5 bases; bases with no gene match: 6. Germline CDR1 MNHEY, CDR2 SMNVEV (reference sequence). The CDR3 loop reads CASSADRGLGNTIYF. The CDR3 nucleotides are TGTGCCAGCAGTGCGGACAGGGGATTAGGAAACACCATATATTTT.

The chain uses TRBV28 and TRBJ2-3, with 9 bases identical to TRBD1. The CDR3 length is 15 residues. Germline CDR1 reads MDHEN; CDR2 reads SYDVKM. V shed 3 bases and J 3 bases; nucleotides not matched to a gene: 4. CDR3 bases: TGTGCCAGCAGTTTGAACAGGGGGCCAACAGATACGCAGTATTTT. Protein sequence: CASSLNRGPTDTQYF. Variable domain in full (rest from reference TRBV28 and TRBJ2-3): DVKVTQSSRYLVKRTGEKVFLECVQDMDHENMFWYRQDPGLGLRLIYFSYDVKMKEKGDIPEGYSVSREKKERFSLILESASTNQTSMYLCASSLNRGPTDTQYFGPGTRLTVL.

This CDR3 is CASSLVTPHYGYTF. The CDR3 DNA reads as TGTGCCAGCAGCTTAGTCACCCCGCACTATGGCTACACCTTC. J is TRBJ1-2 and V is TRBV7-9; D gene unclear. The CDR3 length is 14 residues. The germline gives CDR1 SEHNR, CDR2 FQNEAQ (reference sequence). With 1 base removed from V and 3 bases from J, the gap between germline ends came to 9 bases.

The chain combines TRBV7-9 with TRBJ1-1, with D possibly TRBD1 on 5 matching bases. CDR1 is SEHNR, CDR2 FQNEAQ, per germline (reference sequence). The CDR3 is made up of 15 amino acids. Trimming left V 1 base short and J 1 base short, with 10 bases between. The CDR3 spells CASSLGDLTNTEAFF. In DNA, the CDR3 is TGTGCCAGCAGCTTAGGGGACCTTACGAACACTGAAGCTTTCTTT. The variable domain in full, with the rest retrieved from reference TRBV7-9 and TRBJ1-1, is DTGVSQNPRHKITKRGQNVTFRCDPISEHNRLYWYRQTLGQGPEFLTYFQNEAQLEKSRLLSDRFSAERPKGSFSTLEIQRTEQGDSAMYLCASSLGDLTNTEAFFGQGTRLTVV.

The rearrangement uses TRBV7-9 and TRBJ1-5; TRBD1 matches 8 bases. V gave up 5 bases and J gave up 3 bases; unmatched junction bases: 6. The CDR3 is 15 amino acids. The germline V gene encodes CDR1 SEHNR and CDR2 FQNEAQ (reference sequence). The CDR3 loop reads CASSPTGQVNQPQHF. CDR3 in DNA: TGTGCCAGCAGCCCGACGGGACAGGTCAATCAGCCCCAGCATTTT.

The CDR3 DNA reads TGCAGCGCTCCTTCGCCTCCCCGTGGCTACACCTTC. It specifies CSAPSPPRGYTF. V is TRBV29-1 and J is TRBJ1-2, with D uncertain. The CDR3 consists of 12 residues. The V end lost 7 bases, the J end lost 7 bases, and 16 bases lay between the germline ends. The V gene's germline CDR1 is SQVTM and CDR2 ANQGSEA.

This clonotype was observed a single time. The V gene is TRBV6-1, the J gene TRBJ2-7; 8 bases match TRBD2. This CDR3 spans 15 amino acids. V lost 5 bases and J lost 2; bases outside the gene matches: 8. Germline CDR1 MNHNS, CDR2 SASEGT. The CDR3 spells CASSSAGTRPYEQYF. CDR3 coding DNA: TGTGCCAGCAGTTCTGCCGGGACTAGGCCCTACGAGCAGTACTTC.

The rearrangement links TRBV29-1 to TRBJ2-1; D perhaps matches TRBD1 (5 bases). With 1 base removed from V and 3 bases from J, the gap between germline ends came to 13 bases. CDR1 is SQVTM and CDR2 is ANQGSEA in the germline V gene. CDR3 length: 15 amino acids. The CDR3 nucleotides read TGCAGCGTTGAAGGTCCGGCAGGGCTCTACAATGAGCAGTTCTTC. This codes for CSVEGPAGLYNEQFF.

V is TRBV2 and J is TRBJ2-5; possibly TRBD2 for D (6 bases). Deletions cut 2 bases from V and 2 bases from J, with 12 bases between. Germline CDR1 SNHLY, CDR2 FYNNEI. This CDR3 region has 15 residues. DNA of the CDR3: TGTGCCAGCAGTGAATATGGCGGGAATCAAGAGACCCAGTACTTC. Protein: CASSEYGGNQETQYF. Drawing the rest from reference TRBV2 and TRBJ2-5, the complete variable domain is EPEVTQTPSHQVTQMGQEVILRCVPISNHLYFYWYRQILGQKVEFLVSFYNNEISEKSEIFDDQFSVERPDGSNFTLKIRSTKLEDSAMYFCASSEYGGNQETQYFGPGTRLLVL.

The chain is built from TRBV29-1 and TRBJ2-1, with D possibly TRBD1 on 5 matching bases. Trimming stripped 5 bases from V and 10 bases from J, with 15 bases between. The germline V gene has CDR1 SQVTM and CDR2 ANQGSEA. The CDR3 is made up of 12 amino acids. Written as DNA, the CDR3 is TGCAGCGTTCCGACCGGACAAGCCGAGCAGTTCTTC. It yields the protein CSVPTGQAEQFF.

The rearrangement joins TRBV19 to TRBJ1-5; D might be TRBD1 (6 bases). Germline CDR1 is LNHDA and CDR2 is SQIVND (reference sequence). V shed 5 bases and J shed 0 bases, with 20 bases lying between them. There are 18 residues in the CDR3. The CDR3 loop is CASSLARGWGVSNQPQHF. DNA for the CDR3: TGTGCCAGTAGTTTGGCCAGGGGATGGGGCGTTAGCAATCAGCCCCAGCATTTT.

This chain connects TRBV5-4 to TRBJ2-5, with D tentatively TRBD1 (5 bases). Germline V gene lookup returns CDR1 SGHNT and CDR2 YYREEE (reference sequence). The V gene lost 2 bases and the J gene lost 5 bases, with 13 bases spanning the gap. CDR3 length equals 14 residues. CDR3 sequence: CASSLGQGEETQYF. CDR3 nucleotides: TGTGCCAGCAGCTTAGGGCAGGGTGAGGAGACCCAGTACTTC.

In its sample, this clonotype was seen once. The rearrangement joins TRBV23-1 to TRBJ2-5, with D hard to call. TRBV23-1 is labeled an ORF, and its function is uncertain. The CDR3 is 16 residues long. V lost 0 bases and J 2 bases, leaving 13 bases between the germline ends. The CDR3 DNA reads TGCGCCAGCAGTCAATCGGGTCCCTTATTACAAGAGACCCAGTACTTC. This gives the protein CASSQSGPLLQETQYF.

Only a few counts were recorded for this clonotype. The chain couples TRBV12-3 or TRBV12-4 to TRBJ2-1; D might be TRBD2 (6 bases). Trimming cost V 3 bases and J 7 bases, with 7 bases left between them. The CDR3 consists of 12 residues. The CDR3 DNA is TGTGCCAGCAGTTTTGGGGGGAATGAGCAGTTCTTC. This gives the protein CASSFGGNEQFF.

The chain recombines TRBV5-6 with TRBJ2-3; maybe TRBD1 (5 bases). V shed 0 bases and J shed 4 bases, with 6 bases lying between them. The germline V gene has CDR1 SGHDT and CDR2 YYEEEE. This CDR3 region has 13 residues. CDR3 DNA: TGTGCCAGCAGCTTGGAACAGGCAGATACGCAGTATTTT. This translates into CASSLEQADTQYF.

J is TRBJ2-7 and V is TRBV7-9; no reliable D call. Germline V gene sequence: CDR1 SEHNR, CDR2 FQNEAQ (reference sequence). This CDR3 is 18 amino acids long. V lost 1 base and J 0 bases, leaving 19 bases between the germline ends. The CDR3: CASSLEALGVGLSYEQYF. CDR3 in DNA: TGTGCCAGCAGCTTAGAAGCCCTAGGCGTGGGTCTCTCCTACGAGCAGTACTTC.

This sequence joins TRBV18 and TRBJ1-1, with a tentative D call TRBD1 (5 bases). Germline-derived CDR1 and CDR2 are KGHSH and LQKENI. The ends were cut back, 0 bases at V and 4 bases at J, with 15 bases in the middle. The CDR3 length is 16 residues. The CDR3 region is CASSPPIGAGGTEAFF. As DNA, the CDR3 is TGTGCCAGCTCACCACCGATAGGGGCGGGGGGCACTGAAGCTTTCTTT.